The next 13 T cell receptor beta chains were all read from a single sample in a study of T cell changes during pregnancy in multiple sclerosis. The data were produced by immunoSEQ multiplex PCR, yet TCRdb's version contains in-frame clones alone and is incomplete. The table records some 30,000 clones, about nine tenths of them present only once. This sample comprised CD8+ T cells from peripheral blood mononuclear cells, obtained in the second trimester of pregnancy. Receptors originate from a female donor with multiple sclerosis, enrolled in a pregnancy study.

The rearrangement joins TRBV25-1 to TRBJ2-3; D remains ambiguous. Trimming stripped 6 bases from V and 1 base from J, with 11 bases between. The CDR3 is made up of 14 amino acids. CDR1 and CDR2 from the germline V gene are MGHDK and SYGVNS. The CDR3 nucleotides are TGTGCCAGCAGCGGGTACCGGGGCACAGATACGCAGTATTTT. It encodes CASSGYRGTDTQYF.

The V and J genes are TRBV29-1 and TRBJ2-1; 7 bases line up with TRBD1. The CDR3 has 13 amino acids. Germline assignment: CDR1 SQVTM and CDR2 ANQGSEA. Germline trimming cut 6 bases from V and 5 bases from J; bases unmatched to any gene: 7. The CDR3 sequence: CSVKTGLHNEQFF. The DNA of the CDR3 is TGCAGCGTGAAGACAGGGCTACACAATGAGCAGTTCTTC.

The CDR3: CASSSGQGGEKLFF. CDR3 sequence (DNA): TGCGCCAGCAGCTCGGGACAGGGCGGGGAAAAACTGTTTTTT. This chain connects TRBV5-1 to TRBJ1-4, with 9 nucleotides matching TRBD1. Losses at the gene ends were 3 bases for V and 8 bases for J; bases not matched to a gene: 5. Germline-derived CDR1 and CDR2 are SGHRS and YFSETQ. The CDR3 has 14 amino acids.

CDR3 DNA: TGTGCCAGCAGCGGGGCGGGCGCTGAAGCTTTCTTT. Protein product: CASSGAGAEAFF. V gene TRBV9 combines with J gene TRBJ1-1; no firm D call. The CDR3 length is 12 residues. The germline V gene encodes CDR1 SGDLS and CDR2 YYNGEE. The ends were cut back, 3 bases at V and 6 bases at J, with 9 bases in the middle.

The CDR3 DNA sequence: TGTGCCAGTAGTATGGGGCAGGGGAACACTGAAGCTTTCTTT. Its protein is CASSMGQGNTEAFF. The chain is built from TRBV19 and TRBJ1-1; tentatively, D is TRBD1 (5 bases). Germline V gene data show CDR1 as LNHDA and CDR2 as SQIVND (reference sequence). V was pared by 3 bases and J by 1 base, with 9 bases between. The CDR3 runs to 14 residues.

As DNA, the CDR3 is TGTGCCAGCAGTGACCCGGGTGGAGAGACCCAGTACTTC. This sequence encodes CASSDPGGETQYF. The chain is built from TRBV2 and TRBJ2-5; D unresolved. V was clipped by 3 bases and J by 4 bases, with 9 bases between them. Germline V CDR1 and CDR2: SNHLY, FYNNEI. CDR3 size: 13 residues.

The chain recombines TRBV9 with TRBJ2-3; TRBD2 might be the D (5 bases). The CDR3 totals 14 residues. V was clipped by 3 bases and J by 4 bases, with 12 bases between them. Germline V gives CDR1 SGDLS, CDR2 YYNGEE. The CDR3 region has the DNA TGTGCCAGCAGCGGAGAGGGCTCGGCAGATACGCAGTATTTT. This gives the protein CASSGEGSADTQYF.

The chain joins TRBV10-1 to TRBJ2-1; D uncertain. Per germline, CDR1 WNHNN and CDR2 SYGVQD (reference sequence). This CDR3 is built from 15 residues. The germline V and J ends were trimmed by 0 bases and 3 bases, with 9 bases remaining between them. The CDR3 loop is CASSESTLGYNEQFF. DNA of the CDR3: TGCGCCAGCAGTGAGTCGACTTTGGGCTACAATGAGCAGTTCTTC.

The chain uses TRBV30 and TRBJ1-2; D is undetermined. Trimming pared 5 bases from V and 3 bases from J, leaving 13 bases between. Germline V gives CDR1 GTSNPN, CDR2 SVGIG (reference sequence). The CDR3 is 13 residues long. CDR3 sequence reads: CAWAPGIHYGYTF. The DNA for the CDR3 is TGTGCCTGGGCCCCCGGGATCCACTATGGCTACACCTTC. Together with reference TRBV30 and TRBJ1-2, the CDR3 gives the full variable domain: SQTIHQWPATLVQPVGSPLSLECTVEGTSNPNLYWYRQAAGRGLQLLFYSVGIGQISSEVPQNLSASRPQDRQFILSSKKLLLSDSGFYLCAWAPGIHYGYTFGSGTRLTVV.

This clone was seen more than once but under ten times. The gene calls are TRBV30 and TRBJ1-6, with 7 nucleotides matching TRBD1. Germline V CDR1 and CDR2: GTSNPN, SVGIG (reference sequence). With 1 base clipped from V and 10 bases from J, the junction kept 4 bases outside the gene matches. CDR3 length: 13 residues. CDR3 coding DNA: TGTGCCTGGAGTGCCCGACAGGGATCACCCCTCCACTTT. It yields the protein CAWSARQGSPLHF.

The chain carries TRBV5-6 and TRBJ2-7; 10 bases map to TRBD2. The V segment lost 3 bases and the J segment 3 bases; nucleotides outside the gene matches: 3. This CDR3 has 14 residues. Germline CDR1 SGHDT, CDR2 YYEEEE. This CDR3 is CASSWGTSVYEQYF. The CDR3 DNA reads TGTGCCAGCAGCTGGGGGACTAGCGTCTACGAGCAGTACTTC.

The chain carries TRBV10-3 and TRBJ1-3; unclear D gene. The CDR3 is 17 amino acids. Germline V gives CDR1 ENHRY, CDR2 SYGVKD. V was shortened by 3 bases and J by 2 bases, with 17 bases between the two germline ends. CDR3 DNA: TGTGCCATCAGTGACCCCCGGCGGGATTGGACTGGAAACACCATATATTTT. This sequence encodes CAISDPRRDWTGNTIYF.

The chain employs TRBV19 and TRBJ1-3; the match to TRBD1 covers 8 bases. Germline V lookup: CDR1 LNHDA, CDR2 SQIVND (reference sequence). V shed 3 bases, J shed 1 base, and the junction held 20 bases outside the gene matches. The CDR3 totals 21 residues. DNA for the CDR3: TGTGCCAGTAGTATTAGGGTTAGTTGGACAGGGCGAAGCTCTTCTGGAAACACCATATATTTT. Translation: CASSIRVSWTGRSSSGNTIYF.